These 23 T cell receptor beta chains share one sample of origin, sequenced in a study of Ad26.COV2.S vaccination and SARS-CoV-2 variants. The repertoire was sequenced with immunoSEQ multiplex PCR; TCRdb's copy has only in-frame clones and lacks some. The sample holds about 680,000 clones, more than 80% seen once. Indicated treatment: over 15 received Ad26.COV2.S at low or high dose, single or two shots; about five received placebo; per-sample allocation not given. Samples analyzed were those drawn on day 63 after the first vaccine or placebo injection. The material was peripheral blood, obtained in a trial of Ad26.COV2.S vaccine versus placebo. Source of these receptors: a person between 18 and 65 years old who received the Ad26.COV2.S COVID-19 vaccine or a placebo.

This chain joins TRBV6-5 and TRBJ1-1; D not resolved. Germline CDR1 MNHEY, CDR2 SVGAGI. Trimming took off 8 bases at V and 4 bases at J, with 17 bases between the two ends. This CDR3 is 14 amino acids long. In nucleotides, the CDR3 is TGTGCCAGCGGTAGGAGATCTTGGAGCACTGAAGCTTTCTTT. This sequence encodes CASGRRSWSTEAFF.

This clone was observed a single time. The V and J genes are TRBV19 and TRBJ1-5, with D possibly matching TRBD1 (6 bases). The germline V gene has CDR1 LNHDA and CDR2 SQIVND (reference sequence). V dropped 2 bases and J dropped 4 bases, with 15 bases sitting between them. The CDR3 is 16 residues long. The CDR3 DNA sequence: TGTGCCAGTAGTATAAGGGGGACGGGAACTAATCAGCCCCAGCATTTT. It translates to CASSIRGTGTNQPQHF. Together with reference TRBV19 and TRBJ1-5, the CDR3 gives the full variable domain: DGGITQSPKYLFRKEGQNVTLSCEQNLNHDAMYWYRQDPGQGLRLIYYSQIVNDFQKGDIAEGYSVSREKKESFPLTVTSAQKNPTAFYLCASSIRGTGTNQPQHFGDGTRLSIL.

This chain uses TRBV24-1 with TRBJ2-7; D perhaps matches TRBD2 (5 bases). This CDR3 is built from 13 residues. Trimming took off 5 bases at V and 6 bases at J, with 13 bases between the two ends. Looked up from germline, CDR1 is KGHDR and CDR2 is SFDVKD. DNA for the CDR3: TGTGCCACCAGTGGCGGGTCCCCTCGCGAGCAGTACTTC. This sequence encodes CATSGGSPREQYF.

In DNA form, the CDR3 reads TGTGCCAGCAGCGGTACAGGGGGCGCTTATGGCTACACCTTC. Its translation: CASSGTGGAYGYTF. The chain is built from TRBV7-9 and TRBJ1-2; 9 bases fit TRBD1. V lost 5 bases to trimming and J lost 5 bases; unmatched junction nucleotides: 6. Germline V gives CDR1 SEHNR, CDR2 FQNEAQ (reference sequence). The CDR3 is made up of 14 amino acids. Full variable domain (rest looked up from reference TRBV7-9 and TRBJ1-2): DTGVSQNPRHKITKRGQNVTFRCDPISEHNRLYWYRQTLGQGPEFLTYFQNEAQLEKSRLLSDRFSAERPKGSFSTLEIQRTEQGDSAMYLCASSGTGGAYGYTFGSGTRLTVV.

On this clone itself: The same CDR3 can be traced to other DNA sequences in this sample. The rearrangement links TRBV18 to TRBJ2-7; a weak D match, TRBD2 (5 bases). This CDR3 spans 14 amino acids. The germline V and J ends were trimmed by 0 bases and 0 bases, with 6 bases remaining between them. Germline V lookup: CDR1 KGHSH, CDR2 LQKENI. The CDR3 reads CASSPPGSSYEQYF. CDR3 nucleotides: TGTGCCAGCTCACCACCAGGGAGCTCCTACGAGCAGTACTTC. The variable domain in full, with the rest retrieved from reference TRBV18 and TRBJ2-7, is NAGVMQNPRHLVRRRGQEARLRCSPMKGHSHVYWYRQLPEEGLKFMVYLQKENIIDESGMPKERFSAEFPKEGPSILRIQQVVRGDSAAYFCASSPPGSSYEQYFGPGTRLTVT.

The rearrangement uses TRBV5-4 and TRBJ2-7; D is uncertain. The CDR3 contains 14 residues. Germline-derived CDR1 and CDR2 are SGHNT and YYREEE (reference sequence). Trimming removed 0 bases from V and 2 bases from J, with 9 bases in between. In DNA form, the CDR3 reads TGTGCCAGCAGCTTGGGGGCGCACCCCTACGAGCAGTACTTC. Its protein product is CASSLGAHPYEQYF.

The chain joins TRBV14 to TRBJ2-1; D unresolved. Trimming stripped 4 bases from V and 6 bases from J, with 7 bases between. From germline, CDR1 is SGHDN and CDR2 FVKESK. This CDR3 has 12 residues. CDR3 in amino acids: CASSPLGNEQFF. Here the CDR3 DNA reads TGTGCCAGCAGCCCTTTGGGCAATGAGCAGTTCTTC.

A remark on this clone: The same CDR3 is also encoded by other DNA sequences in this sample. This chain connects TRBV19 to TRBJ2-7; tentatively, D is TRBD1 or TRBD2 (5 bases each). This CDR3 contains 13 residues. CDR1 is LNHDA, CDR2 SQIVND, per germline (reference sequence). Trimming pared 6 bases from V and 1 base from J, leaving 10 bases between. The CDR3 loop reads CASSRDGSYEQYF. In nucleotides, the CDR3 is TGTGCCAGTAGCAGGGACGGATCCTACGAGCAGTACTTC.

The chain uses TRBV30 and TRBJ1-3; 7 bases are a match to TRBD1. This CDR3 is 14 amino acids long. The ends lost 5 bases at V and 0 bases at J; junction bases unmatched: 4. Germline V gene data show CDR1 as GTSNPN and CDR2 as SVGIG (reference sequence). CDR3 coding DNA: TGTGCCTGGCTCGGGACAGCCTCTGGAAACACCATATATTTT. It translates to CAWLGTASGNTIYF.

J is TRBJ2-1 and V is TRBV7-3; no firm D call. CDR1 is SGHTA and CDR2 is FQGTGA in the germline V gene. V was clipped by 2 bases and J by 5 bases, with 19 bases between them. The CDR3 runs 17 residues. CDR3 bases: TGTGCCAGCAGCTTACCACCGACCGGATCCCAAGACAATGAGCAGTTCTTC. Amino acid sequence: CASSLPPTGSQDNEQFF. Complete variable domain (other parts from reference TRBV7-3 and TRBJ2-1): GAGVSQTPSNKVTEKGKYVELRCDPISGHTALYWYRQSLGQGPEFLIYFQGTGAADDSGLPNDRFFAVRPEGSVSTLKIQRTERGDSAVYLCASSLPPTGSQDNEQFFGPGTRLTVL.

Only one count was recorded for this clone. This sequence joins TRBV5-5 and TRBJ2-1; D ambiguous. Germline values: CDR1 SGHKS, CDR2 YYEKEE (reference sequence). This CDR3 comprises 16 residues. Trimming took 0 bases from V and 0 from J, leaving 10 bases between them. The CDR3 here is CASSLASFSSYNEQFF. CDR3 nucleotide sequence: TGTGCCAGCAGCTTGGCCTCCTTTAGCTCCTACAATGAGCAGTTCTTC.

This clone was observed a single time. Here the CDR3 DNA reads TGTGCCAGCGGGGCAGGCTACCAAGAGACCCAGTACTTC. Protein: CASGAGYQETQYF. The chain links TRBV5-4 to TRBJ2-5, with D possibly TRBD1 on 5 matching bases. The CDR3 is 13 residues long. V lost 7 bases and J lost 0, with 10 bases in between. Germline CDR1 SGHNT, CDR2 YYREEE (reference sequence).

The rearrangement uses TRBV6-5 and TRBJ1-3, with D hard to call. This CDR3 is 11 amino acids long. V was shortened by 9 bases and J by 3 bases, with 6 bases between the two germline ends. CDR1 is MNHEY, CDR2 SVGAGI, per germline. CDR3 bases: TGTGCCAGTGGAGTTGGAAACACCATATATTTT. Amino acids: CASGVGNTIYF.

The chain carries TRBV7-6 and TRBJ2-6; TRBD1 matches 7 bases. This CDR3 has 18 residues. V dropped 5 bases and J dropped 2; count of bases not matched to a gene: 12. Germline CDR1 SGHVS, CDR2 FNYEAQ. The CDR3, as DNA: TGTGCCAGCAGCCCTCGTAGGACAGGACCTCCTGGGGCCAACGTCCTGACTTTC. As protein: CASSPRRTGPPGANVLTF.

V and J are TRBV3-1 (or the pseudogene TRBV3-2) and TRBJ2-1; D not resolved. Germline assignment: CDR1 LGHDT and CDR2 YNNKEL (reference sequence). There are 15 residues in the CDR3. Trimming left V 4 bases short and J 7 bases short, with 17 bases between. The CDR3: CASSPGRQLRNEQFF. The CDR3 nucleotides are TGTGCCAGCAGCCCAGGCCGGCAGCTTCGGAATGAGCAGTTCTTC.

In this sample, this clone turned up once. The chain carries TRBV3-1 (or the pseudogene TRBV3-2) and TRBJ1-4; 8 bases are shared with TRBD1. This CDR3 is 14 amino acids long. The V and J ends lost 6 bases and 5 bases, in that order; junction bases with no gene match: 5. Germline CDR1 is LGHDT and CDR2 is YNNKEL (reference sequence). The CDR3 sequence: CASSRRDRNEKLFF. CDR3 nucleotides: TGTGCCAGCAGTCGTCGGGACAGGAATGAAAAACTGTTTTTT.

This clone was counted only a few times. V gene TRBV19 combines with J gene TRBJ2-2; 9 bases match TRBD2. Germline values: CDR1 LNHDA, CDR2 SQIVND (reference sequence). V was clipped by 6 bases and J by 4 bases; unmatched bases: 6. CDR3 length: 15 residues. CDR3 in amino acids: CASRISGGVTGELFF. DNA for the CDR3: TGTGCCAGTAGGATTAGCGGGGGAGTCACCGGGGAGCTGTTTTTT.

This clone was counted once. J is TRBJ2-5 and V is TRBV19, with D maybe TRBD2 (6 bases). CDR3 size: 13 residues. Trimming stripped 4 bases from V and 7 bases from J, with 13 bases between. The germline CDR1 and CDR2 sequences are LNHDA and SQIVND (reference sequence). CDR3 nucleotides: TGTGCCAGTAGTAAGGGACTGGGTAGGACCCAGTACTTC. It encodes CASSKGLGRTQYF.

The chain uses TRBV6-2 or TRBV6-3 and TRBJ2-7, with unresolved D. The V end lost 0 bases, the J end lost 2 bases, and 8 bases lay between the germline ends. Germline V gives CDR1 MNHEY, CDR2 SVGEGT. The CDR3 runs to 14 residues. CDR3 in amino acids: CASSYSIRTYEQYF. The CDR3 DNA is TGTGCCAGCAGTTACTCGATCCGAACCTACGAGCAGTACTTC.

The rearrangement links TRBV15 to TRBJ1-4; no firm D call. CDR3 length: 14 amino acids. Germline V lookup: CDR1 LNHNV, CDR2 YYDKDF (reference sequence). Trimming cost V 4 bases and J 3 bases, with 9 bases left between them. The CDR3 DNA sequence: TGTGCCACCAGCACGTGGTCGGCTAATGAAAAACTGTTTTTT. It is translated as CATSTWSANEKLFF.

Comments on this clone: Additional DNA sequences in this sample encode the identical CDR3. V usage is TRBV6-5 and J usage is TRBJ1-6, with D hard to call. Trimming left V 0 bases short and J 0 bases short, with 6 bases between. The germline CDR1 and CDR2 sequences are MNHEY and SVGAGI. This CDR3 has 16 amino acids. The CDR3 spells CASSYSRSSYNSPLHF. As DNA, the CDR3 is TGTGCCAGCAGTTACTCCAGGAGCTCCTATAATTCACCCCTCCACTTT.

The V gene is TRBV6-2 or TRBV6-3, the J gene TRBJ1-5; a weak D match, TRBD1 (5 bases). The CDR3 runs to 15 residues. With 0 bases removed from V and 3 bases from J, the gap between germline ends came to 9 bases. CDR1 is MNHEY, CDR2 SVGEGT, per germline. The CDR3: CASSYSSGFNQPQHF. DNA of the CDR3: TGTGCCAGCAGTTACTCATCAGGGTTCAATCAGCCCCAGCATTTT.

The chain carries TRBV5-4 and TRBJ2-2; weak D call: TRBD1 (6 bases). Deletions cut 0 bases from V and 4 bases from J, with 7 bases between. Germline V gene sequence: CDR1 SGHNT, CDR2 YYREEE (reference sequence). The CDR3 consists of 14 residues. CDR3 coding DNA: TGTGCCAGCAGCTTGGGACAGGCCACCGGGGAGCTGTTTTTT. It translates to CASSLGQATGELFF.